This TCR beta chain was profiled in a study of T cell responses to AZD1222 COVID-19 vaccine. General study findings and limits: Clonal diversity may have been underestimated in mostly white British donors.

This table comes from immunoSEQ multiplex PCR, and its TCRdb copy is limited to in-frame clones, with some not included. The sample lists around 140,000 clones, 91% occurring once. In regard to this clone: No antigen is known for it.

The source of this sequence is an adult who received the AZD1222 COVID-19 vaccine. The sequenced sample was peripheral blood, obtained 28 days after the second AZD1222 dose.

As DNA, the CDR3 is TGTGCCAGCAGCCGAGCCCCCCGACTAGCGGGAGAACCCGGGGCCAACGTCCTGACTTTC. It translates to CASSRAPRLAGEPGANVLTF. The chain is built from TRBV3-1 (or the pseudogene TRBV3-2) and TRBJ2-6; 12 bases agree with TRBD2. Germline loops: CDR1 LGHDT, CDR2 YNNKEL (reference sequence). There are 20 residues in the CDR3. V gave up 4 bases and J gave up 4 bases; unmatched junction bases: 14.